The T cell receptor (beta chain) described here comes from a study of T cells after yellow fever vaccination. Background on the study: Low-cell-number fractions were prepared with SMART-Seq v4 Ultra Low Input.

This clonotype was found a few times. Its target is not known. V was pared by 2 bases and J by 4 bases, with 4 bases of the junction left unmatched. The germline gives CDR1 GTSNPN, CDR2 SVGIG (reference sequence). The CDR3 runs 14 residues. Study results and limitations: Weaker, the secondary response peaked sooner, at day 5 versus 15. At around 95% for CD4 and roughly 87% for CD8, most primary-vaccination clones showed up again after the booster.

For TCR, cDNA came from 5'RACE template switching, which added a universal primer site and UMIs. TCRdb called the 5' RACE reads again in MiXCR, with one record for every CDR3 protein. The data contain approximately 510,000 distinct CDR3 sequences, around a fifth of them singletons. Here the sequenced sample was PBMCs, taken approximately 20 days after the first yellow fever vaccination. The source is a man in his late teens or twenties who received the YFV17D yellow fever vaccine. The J gene is TRBJ1-4, the V gene TRBV30; TRBD1 matches at 7 bases. The CDR3 here is CAWSWGDSNEKLFF. DNA of the CDR3: TGTGCCTGGAGTTGGGGGGACAGTAATGAAAAACTGTTTTTT.